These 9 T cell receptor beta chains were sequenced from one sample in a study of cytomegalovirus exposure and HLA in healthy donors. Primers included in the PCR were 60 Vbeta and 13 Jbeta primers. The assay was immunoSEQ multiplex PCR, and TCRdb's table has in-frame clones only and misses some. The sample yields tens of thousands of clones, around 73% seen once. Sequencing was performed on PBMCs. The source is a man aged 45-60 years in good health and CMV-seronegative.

The CDR3 sequence is CASRGFRDWRDTEAFF. The CDR3 bases are TGTGCCAGTAGGGGGTTTCGGGACTGGAGGGACACTGAAGCTTTCTTT. The rearrangement uses TRBV19 and TRBJ1-1, with a weak D call TRBD1 (5 bases). This CDR3 has 16 amino acids. Trimming removed 6 bases at V and 3 bases at J, with 20 bases between. Germline V lookup: CDR1 LNHDA, CDR2 SQIVND (reference sequence).

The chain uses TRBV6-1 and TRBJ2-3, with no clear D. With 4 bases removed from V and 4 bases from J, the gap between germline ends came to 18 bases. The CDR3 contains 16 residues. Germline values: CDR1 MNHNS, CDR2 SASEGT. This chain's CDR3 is CASSVRLGVWADTQYF. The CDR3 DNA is TGTGCCAGCAGTGTACGCTTGGGCGTTTGGGCAGATACGCAGTATTTT.

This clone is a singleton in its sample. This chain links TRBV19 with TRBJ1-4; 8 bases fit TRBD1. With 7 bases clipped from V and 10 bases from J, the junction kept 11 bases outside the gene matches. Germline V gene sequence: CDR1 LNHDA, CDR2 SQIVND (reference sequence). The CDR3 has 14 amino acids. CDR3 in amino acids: CASTQFRGQGKLFF. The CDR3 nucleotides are TGTGCCAGTACCCAATTCAGGGGGCAGGGAAAACTGTTTTTT.

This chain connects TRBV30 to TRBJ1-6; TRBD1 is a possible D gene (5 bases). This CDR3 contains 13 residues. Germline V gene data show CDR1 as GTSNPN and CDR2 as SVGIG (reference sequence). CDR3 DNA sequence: TGTGGGCTGGGTTGGGGGGAAAATTCACCCCTCCACTTT. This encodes CGLGWGENSPLHF.

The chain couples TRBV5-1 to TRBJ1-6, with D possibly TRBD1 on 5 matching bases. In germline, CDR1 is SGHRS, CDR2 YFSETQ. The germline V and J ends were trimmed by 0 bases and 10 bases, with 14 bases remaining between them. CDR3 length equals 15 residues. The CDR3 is CASSLEGREQSPLHF. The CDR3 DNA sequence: TGCGCCAGCAGCTTGGAGGGCAGGGAACAATCACCCCTCCACTTT.

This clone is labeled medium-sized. Written as DNA, the CDR3 is TGTGCCAGCAGCAGAGACAGACGCACAGATACGCAGTATTTT. Protein: CASSRDRRTDTQYF. The chain joins TRBV21-1 to TRBJ2-3; the table's D call TRBD1 went unverified against the DNA. TRBV21-1 is annotated as a pseudogene. The CDR3 consists of 14 residues.

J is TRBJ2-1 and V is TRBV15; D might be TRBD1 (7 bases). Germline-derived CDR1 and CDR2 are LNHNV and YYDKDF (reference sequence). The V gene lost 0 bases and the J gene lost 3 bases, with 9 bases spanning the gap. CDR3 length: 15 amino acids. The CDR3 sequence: CATSRDQGGYNEQFF. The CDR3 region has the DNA TGTGCCACCAGCAGAGATCAGGGGGGCTACAATGAGCAGTTCTTC.

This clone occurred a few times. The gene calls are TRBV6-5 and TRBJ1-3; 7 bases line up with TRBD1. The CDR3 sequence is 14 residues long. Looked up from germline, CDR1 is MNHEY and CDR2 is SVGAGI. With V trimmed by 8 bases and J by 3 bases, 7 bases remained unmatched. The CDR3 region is CASHGRGFGNTIYF. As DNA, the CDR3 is TGTGCCAGCCACGGCAGGGGGTTTGGAAACACCATATATTTT.

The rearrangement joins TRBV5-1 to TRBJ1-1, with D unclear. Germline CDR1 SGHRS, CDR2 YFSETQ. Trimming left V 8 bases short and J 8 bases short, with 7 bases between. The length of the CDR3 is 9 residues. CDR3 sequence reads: CARAVEAFF. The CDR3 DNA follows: TGCGCCAGGGCGGTAGAAGCTTTCTTT.